The clone carrying this T cell receptor beta chain was detected only a few times. This CDR3 has 16 residues. Germline assignment: CDR1 SGHNT and CDR2 YYREEE (reference sequence). V gave up 0 bases and J gave up 5 bases; unmatched junction bases: 5. The data were obtained in a study of blood T cell repertoires in COVID-19. At the level of the study: Acute and convalescent COVID-19 samples came from the United States, Italy and Spain. PBMCs, B-cell-depleted T cells, or T cells provided the cDNA or gDNA that made up the material.

Sequencing was performed with immunoSEQ multiplex PCR; in TCRdb, only in-frame clones are kept and a portion is missing. The sample has about 160,000 clones, about 85% seen once. This TCR came from a woman aged 55-69 years with active or convalescent COVID-19. Sequencing was done on a sample of peripheral blood. The chain joins TRBV5-4 to TRBJ2-1, with 10 nucleotides matching TRBD2. CDR3 residues: CASSLGVAGGDNEQFF. Written as DNA, the CDR3 is TGTGCCAGCAGCTTGGGGGTAGCGGGGGGAGACAATGAGCAGTTCTTC.